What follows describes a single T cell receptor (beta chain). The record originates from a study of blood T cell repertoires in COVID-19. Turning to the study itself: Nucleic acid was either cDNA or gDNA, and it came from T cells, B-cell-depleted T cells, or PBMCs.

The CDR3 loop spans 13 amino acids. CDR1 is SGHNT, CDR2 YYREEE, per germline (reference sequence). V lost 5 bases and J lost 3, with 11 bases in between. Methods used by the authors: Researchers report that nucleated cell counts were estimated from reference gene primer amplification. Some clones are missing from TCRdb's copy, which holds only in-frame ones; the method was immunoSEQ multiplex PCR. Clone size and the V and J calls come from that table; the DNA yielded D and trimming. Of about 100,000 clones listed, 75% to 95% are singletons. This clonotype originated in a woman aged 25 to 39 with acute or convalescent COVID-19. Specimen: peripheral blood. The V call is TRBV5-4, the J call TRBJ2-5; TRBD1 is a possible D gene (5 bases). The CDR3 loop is CASRQGFEETQYF. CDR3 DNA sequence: TGTGCCAGCAGGCAGGGTTTTGAAGAGACCCAGTACTTC.